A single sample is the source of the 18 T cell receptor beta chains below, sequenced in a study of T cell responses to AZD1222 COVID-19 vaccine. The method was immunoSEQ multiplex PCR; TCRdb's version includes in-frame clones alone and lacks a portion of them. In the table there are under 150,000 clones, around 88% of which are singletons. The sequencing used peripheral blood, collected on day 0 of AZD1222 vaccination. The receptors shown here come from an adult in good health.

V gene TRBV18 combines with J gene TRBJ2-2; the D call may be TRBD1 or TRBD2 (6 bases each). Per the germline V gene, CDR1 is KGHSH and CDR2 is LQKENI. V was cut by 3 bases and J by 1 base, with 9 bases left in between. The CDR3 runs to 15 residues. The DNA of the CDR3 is TGTGCCAGCTCACCCAGGGGAGGGAACACCGGGGAGCTGTTTTTT. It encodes CASSPRGGNTGELFF.

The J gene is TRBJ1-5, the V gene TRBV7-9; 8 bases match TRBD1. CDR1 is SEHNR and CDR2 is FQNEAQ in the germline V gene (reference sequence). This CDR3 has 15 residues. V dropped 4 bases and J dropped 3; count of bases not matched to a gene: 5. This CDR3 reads CASSSGQVVNQPQHF. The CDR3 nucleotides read TGTGCCAGCAGCTCGGGACAGGTCGTCAATCAGCCCCAGCATTTT.

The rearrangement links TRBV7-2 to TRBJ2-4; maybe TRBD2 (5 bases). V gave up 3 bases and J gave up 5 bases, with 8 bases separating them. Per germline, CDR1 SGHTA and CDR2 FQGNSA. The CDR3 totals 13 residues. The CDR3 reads CASSFAGENIQYF. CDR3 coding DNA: TGTGCCAGCAGCTTCGCCGGGGAAAACATTCAGTACTTC.

The CDR3 spells CASSQVGIGGSYEQYF. The CDR3 DNA is TGTGCCAGCAGCCAAGTCGGAATCGGGGGGAGCTACGAGCAGTACTTC. The rearrangement uses TRBV3-1 (or the pseudogene TRBV3-2) and TRBJ2-7, with 7 bases lining up with TRBD2. The CDR3 spans 16 residues. J gave up 3 bases and V 1 base, and 9 bases lay outside the gene matches. Germline V CDR1 and CDR2: LGHDT, YNNKEL (reference sequence).

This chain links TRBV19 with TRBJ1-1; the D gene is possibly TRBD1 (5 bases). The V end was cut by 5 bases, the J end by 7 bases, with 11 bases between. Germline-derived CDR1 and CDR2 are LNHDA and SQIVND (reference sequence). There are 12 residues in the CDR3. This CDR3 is CASSVRRGEAFF. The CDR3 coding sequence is TGTGCCAGTAGTGTCCGGAGGGGTGAAGCTTTCTTT.

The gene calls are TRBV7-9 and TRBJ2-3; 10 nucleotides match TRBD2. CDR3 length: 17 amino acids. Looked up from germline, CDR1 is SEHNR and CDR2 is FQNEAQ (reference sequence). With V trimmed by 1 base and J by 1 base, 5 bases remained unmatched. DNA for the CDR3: TGTGCCAGCAGCTTAGTACGAACTAGCGGGGGCACAGATACGCAGTATTTT. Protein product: CASSLVRTSGGTDTQYF.

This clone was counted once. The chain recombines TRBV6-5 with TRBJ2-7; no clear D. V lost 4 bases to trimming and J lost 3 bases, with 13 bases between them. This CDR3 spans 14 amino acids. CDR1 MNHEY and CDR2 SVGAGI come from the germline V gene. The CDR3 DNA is TGTGCCAGCAGTTCGATTACTGGAATCTACGAGCAGTACTTC. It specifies CASSSITGIYEQYF.

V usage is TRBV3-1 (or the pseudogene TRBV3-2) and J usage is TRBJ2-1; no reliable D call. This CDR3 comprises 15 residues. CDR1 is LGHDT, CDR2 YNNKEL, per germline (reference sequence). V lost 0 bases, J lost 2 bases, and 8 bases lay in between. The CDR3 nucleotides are TGTGCCAGCAGCCAAGACCCCCAGCCCTACAATGAGCAGTTCTTC. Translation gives CASSQDPQPYNEQFF.

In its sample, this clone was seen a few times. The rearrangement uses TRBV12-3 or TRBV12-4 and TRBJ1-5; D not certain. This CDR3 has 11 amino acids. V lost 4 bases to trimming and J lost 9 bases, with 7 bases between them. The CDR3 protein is CASSSVGPQHF. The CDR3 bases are TGTGCCAGCAGTTCTGTAGGGCCCCAGCATTTT.

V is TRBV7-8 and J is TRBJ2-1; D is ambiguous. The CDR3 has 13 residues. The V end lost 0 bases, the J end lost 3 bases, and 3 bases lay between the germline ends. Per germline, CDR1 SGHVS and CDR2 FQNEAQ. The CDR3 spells CASSLASYNEQFF. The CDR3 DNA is TGTGCCAGCAGCTTAGCCAGCTACAATGAGCAGTTCTTC.

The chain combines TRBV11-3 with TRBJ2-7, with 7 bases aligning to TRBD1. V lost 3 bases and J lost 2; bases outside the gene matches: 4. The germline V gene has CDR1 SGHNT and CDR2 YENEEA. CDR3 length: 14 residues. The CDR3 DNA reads TGTGCCAGCAGCTTTGGGGACAGAACCTACGAGCAGTACTTC. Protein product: CASSFGDRTYEQYF.

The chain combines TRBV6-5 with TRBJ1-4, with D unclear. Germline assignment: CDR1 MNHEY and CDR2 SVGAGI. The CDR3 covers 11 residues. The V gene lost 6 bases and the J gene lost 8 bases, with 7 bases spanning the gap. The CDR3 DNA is TGTGCCAGCAGGGATGGGGAAAAACTGTTTTTT. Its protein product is CASRDGEKLFF.

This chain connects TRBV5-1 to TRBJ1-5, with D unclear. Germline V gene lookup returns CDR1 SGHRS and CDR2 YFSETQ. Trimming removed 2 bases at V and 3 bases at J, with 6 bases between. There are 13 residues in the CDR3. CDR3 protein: CASSFYLNQPQHF. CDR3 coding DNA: TGCGCCAGCAGCTTCTATCTCAATCAGCCCCAGCATTTT.

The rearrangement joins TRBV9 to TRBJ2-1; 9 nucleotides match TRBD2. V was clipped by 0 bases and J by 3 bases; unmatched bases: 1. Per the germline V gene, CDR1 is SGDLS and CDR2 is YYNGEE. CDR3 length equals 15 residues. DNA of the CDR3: TGTGCCAGCAGCGTAGAACTAGCGGGCTACAATGAGCAGTTCTTC. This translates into CASSVELAGYNEQFF.

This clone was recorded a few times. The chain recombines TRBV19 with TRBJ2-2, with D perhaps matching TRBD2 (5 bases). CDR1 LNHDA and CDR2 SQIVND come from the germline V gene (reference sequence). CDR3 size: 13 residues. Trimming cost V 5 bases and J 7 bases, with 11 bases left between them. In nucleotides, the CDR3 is TGTGCCAGTAGTTCCGACTATTTCGGGGAGCTGTTTTTT. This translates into CASSSDYFGELFF.

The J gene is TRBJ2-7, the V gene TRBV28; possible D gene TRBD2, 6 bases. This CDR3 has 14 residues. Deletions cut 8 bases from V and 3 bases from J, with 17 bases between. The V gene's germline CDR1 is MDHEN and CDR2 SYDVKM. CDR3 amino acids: CASGSVGGLYEQYF. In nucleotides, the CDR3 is TGTGCCAGCGGGTCGGTCGGGGGACTCTACGAGCAGTACTTC.

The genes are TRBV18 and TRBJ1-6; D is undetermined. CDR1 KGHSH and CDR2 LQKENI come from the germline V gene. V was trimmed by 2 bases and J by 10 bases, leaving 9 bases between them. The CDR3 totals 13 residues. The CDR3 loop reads CASSPNLESPLHF. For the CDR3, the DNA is TGTGCCAGCTCACCAAACTTAGAATCACCCCTCCACTTT.

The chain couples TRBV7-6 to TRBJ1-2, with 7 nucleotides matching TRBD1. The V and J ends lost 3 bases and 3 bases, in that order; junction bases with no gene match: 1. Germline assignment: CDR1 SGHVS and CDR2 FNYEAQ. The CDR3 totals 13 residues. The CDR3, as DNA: TGTGCCAGCAGCTTCGGACAGGACTATGGCTACACCTTC. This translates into CASSFGQDYGYTF.